The T cell receptor beta chain described here comes from a study of graft-versus-host responses after intestinal transplantation (dated by TCRdb to about 2021). Regarding the complete study: The transplants that recipients received were multivisceral, liver-intestinal, or isolated intestinal. Every recipient was given anti-thymocyte globulin induction, followed by 2 to 4 years of maintenance tacrolimus and steroids. Bulk TCR-beta CDR3 sequencing was used to track graft-versus-host and host-versus-graft alloreactive T cell clones in the graft, circulation and bone marrow after intestinal transplantation. To identify alloreactive clones, pre-transplant mixed lymphocyte reaction products were sequenced and then compared with unstimulated pre-transplant donor and recipient T cells. A cohort of approximately 23 intestinal transplant recipients, including one retransplant, was enrolled, and a few patients lacking pretransplant specimens were excluded. Donor T cell macrochimerism was defined as a peak of at least 4% donor T cells among recipient peripheral blood mononuclear cells. Samples from a few later patients were sequenced in-house on an Illumina MiSeq with MiXCR processing rather than by the commercial service. General conclusions and limits of the study: The conclusions were limited by the relatively low number and heterogeneity of the intestinal transplant patients. High GvH to HvG T cell clonal ratios were observed in the allografts of patients with donor T cell macrochimerism. GvH clones were found in recipient bone marrow, and some of the GvH clones appeared earlier in ileal mucosa or blood, which is consistent with an intestinal mucosal origin. Early after transplant, peak levels of circulating GvH clones were found to be associated with declines in HvG clones.

The method was the immunoSEQ multiplex PCR assay. For most patients, genomic DNA was isolated with the Qiagen DNeasy Blood and Tissue Kit and sent frozen to Adaptive Biotechnologies for TCR sequencing. High-throughput TCR-beta CDR3 sequencing of genomic DNA from most patients was performed by Adaptive Biotechnologies. The authors processed their data as follows. Adaptive's ImmunoSEQ software was the source of the TCR sequencing data for roughly 19 patients, while a few other patients were processed with MiXCR and VDJtools. To correct CD4 versus CD8 sorting errors, sequences present in both subsets at a frequency ratio below 5:1 were removed. CDR3 nucleotide sequences shared by donor and recipient were removed because the origin of these sequences could not be assigned. To be classed as alloreactive, a clone needed at least 2-fold expansion over unstimulated cells and a minimum CFSE-low frequency of 0.002% (template counts) or 0.001% (read counts). Clones detected in sequenced pre-transplant spleen, lymph node, or MLR CFSE-low populations of the donor or recipient were defined as mappable. Cumulative frequency of alloreactive clones was calculated as a percentage of all sequences weighted by copy number. Imported from immuneACCESS, the table was reduced by TCRdb to in-frame sequences with V and J called. These copies leave out some clones; in studies compared against another copy, an unresolved V gene accounts for under half, and the cause of the remainder is not known. V and J calls plus clone size are reproduced from that table; the DNA served to infer D and trimming. This sample lists about 40,000 clones; about 95% were detected once. In total, the top ten clones hold roughly 0.58% of the sample.

Comment on this clone: Its binding antigen is unknown. No clone much larger than this one lies a single base away; base qualities are absent.

The time point label, read with the paper, signifies: cells obtained before transplantation from donor or recipient. CD3+CD4+ and CD3+CD8+ populations were FACS-sorted from unstimulated pre-transplant donor and recipient cells taken from spleen or lymph nodes. CDR1 and CDR2, per the germline V gene, are WSHSY and SAAADI. There are 13 amino acids in the CDR3, from cysteine to phenylalanine inclusive. Only CDR3 DNA is held: 39 bases, read in frame from base 1. V and J are truncated by 2 bases and 6 bases respectively, leaving an intervening sequence of 8 bases. The rearranged chain carries TRBV10-2 and TRBJ2-1, with the D gene too uncertain to name. This receptor was obtained from a human donor who was the organ donor for an intestinal transplant. Here the sequenced sample was unstimulated CD8+ T cells sorted from spleen or lymph node cells, taken before transplant. This receptor has the CDR3 CASSEDLFNEQFF. In nucleotide form, the sequence is TGCGCCAGCAGTGAGGACCTCTTCAATGAGCAGTTCTTC.